This T cell receptor (beta chain) was captured in a study of T cell repertoires in cytomegalovirus infection. For the study at large: CMV epitopes that were recently identified and HLA-C-restricted were used alongside well-studied HLA-B-restricted ones. Both a matching HLA type and CMV infection were indicated by public TCR beta signatures.

This clonotype appeared a few times. The antigen remains unidentified. V shed 5 bases and J 3 bases; nucleotides not matched to a gene: 9. Germline lookup yields CDR1 SGHRS and CDR2 YFSETQ. The CDR3 is made up of 15 amino acids. Regarding the study as a whole: Dominating the ex vivo response were HLA-C-restricted CMV-specific TCR beta clonotypes.

TCRdb called the reads again in MiXCR, with one record for every CDR3 protein. The data show about 350,000 distinct CDR3 sequences, about 35% seen once. This clonotype was obtained from a human donor in good health (CMV status not recorded). Some clones in this sample may be carry-over from other donors' samples. The rearrangement joins TRBV5-1 to TRBJ1-1, with 8 bases matching TRBD1. Sequencing used cultured PBMCs, obtained from culture after CMV antigen stimulation. As DNA, the CDR3 is TGCGCCAGCAGGCCCCCCGGGACAGGCGACACTGAAGCTTTCTTT. Residues: CASRPPGTGDTEAFF. The entire variable domain, with the rest obtained from reference TRBV5-1 and TRBJ1-1, is as follows: KAGVTQTPRYLIKTRGQQVTLSCSPISGHRSVSWYQQTPGQGLQFLFEYFSETQRNKGNFPGRFSGRQFSNSRSEMNVSTLELGDSALYLCASRPPGTGDTEAFFGQGTRLTVV.